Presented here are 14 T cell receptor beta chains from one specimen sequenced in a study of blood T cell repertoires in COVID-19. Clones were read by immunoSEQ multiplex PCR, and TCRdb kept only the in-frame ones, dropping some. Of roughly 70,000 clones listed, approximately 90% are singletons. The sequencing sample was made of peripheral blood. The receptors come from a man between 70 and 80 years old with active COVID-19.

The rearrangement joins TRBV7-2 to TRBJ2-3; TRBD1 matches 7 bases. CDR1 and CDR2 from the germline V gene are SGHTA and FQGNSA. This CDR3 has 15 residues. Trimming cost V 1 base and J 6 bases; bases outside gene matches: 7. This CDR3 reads CASSLGGGLLDTQYF. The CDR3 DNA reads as TGTGCCAGCAGCTTAGGAGGGGGCCTTTTGGATACGCAGTATTTT.

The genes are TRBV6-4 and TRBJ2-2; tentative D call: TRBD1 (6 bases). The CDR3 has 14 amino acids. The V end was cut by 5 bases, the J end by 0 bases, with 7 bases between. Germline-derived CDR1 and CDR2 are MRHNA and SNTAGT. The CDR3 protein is CASSRTANTGELFF. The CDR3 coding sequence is TGTGCCAGCAGTAGGACAGCGAACACCGGGGAGCTGTTTTTT.

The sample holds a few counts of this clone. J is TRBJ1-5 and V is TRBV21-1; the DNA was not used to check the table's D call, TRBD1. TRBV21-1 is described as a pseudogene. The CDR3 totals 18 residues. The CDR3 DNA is TGTGCCAGCAGCAATCCGGGACAGGGGATTTTACGCAATCAGCCCCAGCATTTT. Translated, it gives CASSNPGQGILRNQPQHF.

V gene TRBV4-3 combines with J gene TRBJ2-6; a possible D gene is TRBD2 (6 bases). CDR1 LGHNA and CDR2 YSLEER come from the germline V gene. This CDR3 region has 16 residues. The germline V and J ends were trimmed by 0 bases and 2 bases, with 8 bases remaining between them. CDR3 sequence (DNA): TGCGCCAGCAGCCAAGAGGGGGGAACTGGGGCCAACGTCCTGACTTTC. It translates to CASSQEGGTGANVLTF.

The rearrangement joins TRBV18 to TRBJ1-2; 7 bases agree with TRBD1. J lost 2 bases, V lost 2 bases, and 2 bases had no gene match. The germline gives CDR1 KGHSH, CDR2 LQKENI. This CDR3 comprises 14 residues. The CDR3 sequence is CASSPATGNYGYTF. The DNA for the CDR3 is TGTGCCAGCTCACCAGCGACAGGGAACTATGGCTACACCTTC.

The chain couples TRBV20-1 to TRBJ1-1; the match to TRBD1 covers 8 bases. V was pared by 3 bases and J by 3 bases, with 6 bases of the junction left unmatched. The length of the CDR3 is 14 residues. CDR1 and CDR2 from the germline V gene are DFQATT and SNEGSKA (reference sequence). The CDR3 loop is CSASAPQGDTEAFF. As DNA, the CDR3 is TGCAGTGCTAGTGCCCCACAGGGGGACACTGAAGCTTTCTTT.

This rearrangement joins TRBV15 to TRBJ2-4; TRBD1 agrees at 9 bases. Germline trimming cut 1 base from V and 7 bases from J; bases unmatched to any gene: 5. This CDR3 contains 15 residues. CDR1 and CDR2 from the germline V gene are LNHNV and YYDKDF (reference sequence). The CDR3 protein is CATSRGTGERNIQYF. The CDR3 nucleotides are TGTGCCACCAGCAGAGGGACAGGGGAGAGGAACATTCAGTACTTC.

Here the CDR3 DNA reads TGTGCCAGCAGCCAAGTTCGGGGGGATGGCTACACCTTC. Translating gives CASSQVRGDGYTF. The chain is built from TRBV3-1 (or the pseudogene TRBV3-2) and TRBJ1-2; the D gene is possibly TRBD1 (5 bases). Looked up from germline, CDR1 is LGHDT and CDR2 is YNNKEL (reference sequence). The CDR3 has 13 residues. V lost 1 base and J lost 6, with 9 bases in between.

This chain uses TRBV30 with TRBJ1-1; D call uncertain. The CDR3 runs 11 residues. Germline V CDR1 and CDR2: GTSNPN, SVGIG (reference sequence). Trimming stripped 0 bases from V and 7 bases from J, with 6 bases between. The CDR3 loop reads CAWSVEHEAFF. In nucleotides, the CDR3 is TGTGCCTGGAGTGTTGAGCATGAAGCTTTCTTT.

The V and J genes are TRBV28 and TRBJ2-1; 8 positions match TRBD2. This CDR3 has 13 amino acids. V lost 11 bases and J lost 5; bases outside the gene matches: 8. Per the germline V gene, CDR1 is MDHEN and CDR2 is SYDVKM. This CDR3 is CASRRGANNEQFF. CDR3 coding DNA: TGTGCCTCGAGGCGGGGGGCCAACAATGAGCAGTTCTTC.

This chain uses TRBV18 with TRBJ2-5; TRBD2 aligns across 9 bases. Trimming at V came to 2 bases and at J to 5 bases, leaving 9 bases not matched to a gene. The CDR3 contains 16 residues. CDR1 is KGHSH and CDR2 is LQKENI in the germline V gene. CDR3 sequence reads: CASSPGLAREVETQYF. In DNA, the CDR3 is TGTGCCAGCTCACCAGGACTAGCGAGGGAGGTCGAGACCCAGTACTTC.

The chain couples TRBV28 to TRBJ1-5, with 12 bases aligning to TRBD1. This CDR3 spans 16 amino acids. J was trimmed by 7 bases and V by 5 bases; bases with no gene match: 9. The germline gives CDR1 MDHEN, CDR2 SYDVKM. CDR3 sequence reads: CASSPWDRGRGQPQHF. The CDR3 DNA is TGTGCCAGCAGTCCCTGGGACAGGGGGCGCGGGCAGCCCCAGCATTTT.

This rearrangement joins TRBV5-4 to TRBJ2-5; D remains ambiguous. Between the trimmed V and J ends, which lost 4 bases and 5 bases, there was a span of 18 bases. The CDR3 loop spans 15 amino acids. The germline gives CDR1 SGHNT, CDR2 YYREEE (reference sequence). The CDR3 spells CASSPRVVPRETQYF. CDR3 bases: TGTGCCAGCAGCCCGCGCGTTGTGCCCCGGGAGACCCAGTACTTC.

The CDR3 bases are TGTGCCAGTACCTGGGACAGCAGCTCCTACAATGAGCAGTTCTTC. This translates into CASTWDSSSYNEQFF. The chain combines TRBV19 with TRBJ2-1, with 7 bases identical to TRBD1. Per the germline V gene, CDR1 is LNHDA and CDR2 is SQIVND (reference sequence). Trimming cost V 7 bases and J 0 bases; bases outside gene matches: 6. The CDR3 loop spans 15 amino acids.